One sample yielded the 21 T cell receptor beta chains listed below, sequenced in a study of breast tumors, draining lymph nodes, adjacent tissues. Breast cancer patients provided tissue from their axillary draining lymph nodes. TCRdb analysed the multiplex PCR reads with MiXCR anew, one entry per CDR3 protein. This table holds 200,000 or so distinct CDR3 sequences, around 33% found once. Sequencing was done on a sample of axillary lymph node tissue. Receptors were obtained from a female donor with breast cancer. Some clones in this sample may be carry-over from other donors' samples.

This clonotype was recorded at least ten times. This chain connects TRBV6-5 to TRBJ1-4, with D possibly matching TRBD1 (5 bases). The CDR3 totals 16 residues. V lost 8 bases and J lost 3, with 19 bases in between. Germline CDR1 MNHEY, CDR2 SVGAGI. The CDR3 spells CASQRGKGTSNEKLFF. The CDR3, as DNA: TGTGCCAGCCAGAGGGGCAAGGGCACGTCTAATGAAAAACTGTTTTTT.

As to this clonotype: Given a much more abundant clone one base away, this may be a read error. The V gene is TRBV5-1, the J gene TRBJ2-7; 7 nucleotides match TRBD1. CDR1 SGHRS and CDR2 YFSETQ come from the germline V gene. The CDR3 is 13 amino acids. The CDR3 reads CASSSRQGYDQYF. CDR3 DNA sequence: TGCGCCAGCAGCTCTAGACAGGGTTACGACCAGTACTTC. The full variable domain, rest sourced from reference TRBV5-1 and TRBJ2-7, is KAGVTQTPRYLIKTRGQQVTLSCSPISGHRSVSWYQQTPGQGLQFLFEYFSETQRNKGNFPGRFSGRQFSNSRSEMNVSTLELGDSALYLCASSSRQGYDQYFGPGTRLTVT.

This clonotype was counted a few times. The chain carries TRBV20-1 and TRBJ2-2; TRBD1 agrees at 9 bases. Germline assignment: CDR1 DFQATT and CDR2 SNEGSKA (reference sequence). V lost 0 bases and J lost 4; bases outside the gene matches: 6. This CDR3 contains 16 residues. CDR3 bases: TGCAGTGCTAGAGACCCCGGGACAGGGACCACCGGGGAGCTGTTTTTT. Protein: CSARDPGTGTTGELFF.

This clonotype has more than one count but fewer than ten. The CDR3, as DNA: TGTGCCAGCTCACAGGGACTAGCGGGAGGGCATGAGCAGTTCTTC. Encoded protein: CASSQGLAGGHEQFF. V gene TRBV18 combines with J gene TRBJ2-1, with TRBD2 matching over 16 bases. The V and J ends lost 4 bases and 8 bases, in that order; junction bases with no gene match: 2. There are 15 residues in the CDR3. Germline V CDR1 and CDR2: KGHSH, LQKENI.

A note on this clonotype: This could be a read error, since a much larger clone is one nucleotide away. The rearrangement uses TRBV11-2 and TRBJ2-1; D unresolved. Trimming took off 0 bases at V and 10 bases at J, with 13 bases between the two ends. CDR1 and CDR2 (germline): SGHAT, FQNNGV. This CDR3 region has 14 residues. Here the CDR3 reads CASSLDLGTREQFF. The CDR3 DNA is TGTGCCAGCAGCTTAGATTTGGGTACCAGGGAGCAGTTCTTC.

This clonotype was observed many times. The chain carries TRBV2 and TRBJ2-7; D might be TRBD1 (6 bases). CDR1 is SNHLY, CDR2 FYNNEI, per germline. The CDR3 spans 13 residues. Deletions cut 4 bases from V and 9 bases from J, with 16 bases between. The CDR3 sequence is CASSVQGPPGQYF. The CDR3 coding sequence is TGTGCCAGCAGTGTACAGGGCCCGCCGGGGCAGTACTTC.

The sample holds many counts of this clonotype. This sequence joins TRBV18 and TRBJ2-7, with a weak D call TRBD1 (6 bases). The V and J ends lost 0 bases and 3 bases respectively, with 12 bases between them. Germline assignment: CDR1 KGHSH and CDR2 LQKENI. The CDR3 loop spans 15 amino acids. The CDR3, as DNA: TGTGCCAGCTCACCACCGTGGCAGGGGAACTACGAGCAGTACTTC. The encoded protein is CASSPPWQGNYEQYF. Together with reference TRBV18 and TRBJ2-7, the CDR3 gives the full variable domain: NAGVMQNPRHLVRRRGQEARLRCSPMKGHSHVYWYRQLPEEGLKFMVYLQKENIIDESGMPKERFSAEFPKEGPSILRIQQVVRGDSAAYFCASSPPWQGNYEQYFGPGTRLTVT.

Many counts were recorded for this clonotype. The chain is built from TRBV3-1 and TRBJ2-3, with TRBD2 identical over 9 bases. Germline lookup yields CDR1 LGHDT and CDR2 YNNKEL (reference sequence). CDR3 size: 15 residues. Losses at the gene ends were 3 bases for V and 4 bases for J; bases not matched to a gene: 5. The CDR3, as DNA: TGTGCCAGCAGCCAGATGGCGGGAGGGCCAGATACGCAGTATTTT. Its translation: CASSQMAGGPDTQYF.

This clonotype was observed at least ten times. The chain is built from TRBV7-9 and TRBJ1-1; D not certain. The germline V gene has CDR1 SEHNR and CDR2 FQNEAQ (reference sequence). This CDR3 contains 14 residues. Trimming removed 1 base from V and 0 bases from J, with 6 bases in between. This CDR3 is CASSLDWLNTEAFF. In nucleotides, the CDR3 is TGTGCCAGCAGCTTAGACTGGCTGAACACTGAAGCTTTCTTT.

The sample holds many counts of this clonotype. J is TRBJ2-1 and V is TRBV2; 8 nucleotides agree with TRBD2. Trimming at V came to 9 bases and at J to 7 bases, leaving 2 bases not matched to a gene. Germline values: CDR1 SNHLY, CDR2 FYNNEI. The CDR3 spans 11 residues. In DNA, the CDR3 is TGTGCCAGTCAGCGGGAGAATGAGCAGTTCTTC. Its protein is CASQRENEQFF.

V is TRBV20-1 and J is TRBJ2-7, with TRBD2 identical over 8 bases. CDR1 DFQATT and CDR2 SNEGSKA come from the germline V gene (reference sequence). There are 12 residues in the CDR3. Trimming at V came to 6 bases and at J to 4 bases, leaving 5 bases not matched to a gene. The CDR3 DNA is TGCAGTGCAGCAGCGGGGGAGTACGAGCAGTACTTC. Translating gives CSAAAGEYEQYF.

This clonotype has a handful of counts. A read error may be the cause here, since a much bigger clone is one base away. This chain uses TRBV29-1 with TRBJ2-7; the match to TRBD1 covers 9 bases. Losses at the gene ends were 7 bases for V and 5 bases for J; bases not matched to a gene: 9. The V gene's germline CDR1 is SQVTM and CDR2 ANQGSEA. This CDR3 region has 13 residues. CDR3 residues: CSADGTGNNEQYF. The CDR3 nucleotides are TGCAGCGCTGATGGGACAGGGAATAACGAGCAGTACTTC.

Of note for this clonotype: Just one base apart from a much larger clone, this may be a read error. The rearrangement joins TRBV5-6 to TRBJ2-7; D is perhaps TRBD1 (5 bases). The CDR3 spans 14 residues. The V gene's germline CDR1 is SGHDT and CDR2 YYEEEE. The CDR3 here is CANSLTGHPYEQYF. The CDR3 DNA sequence: TGTGCCAACAGCTTAACAGGACACCCCTACGAGCAGTACTTC.

This clonotype was seen ten or more times. The chain recombines TRBV6-6 with TRBJ2-7, with 13 bases identical to TRBD2. Germline V gene sequence: CDR1 MNHNY, CDR2 SVGAGI (reference sequence). Losses at the gene ends were 5 bases for V and 5 bases for J; bases not matched to a gene: 3. The CDR3 consists of 14 residues. CDR3 amino acids: CASSHGLAGDEQYF. The CDR3 nucleotides read TGTGCCAGCAGTCACGGACTAGCGGGAGACGAGCAGTACTTC.

This clonotype was seen ten or more times. V is TRBV6-6 and J is TRBJ2-5, with 12 positions matching TRBD1. The CDR3 has 15 amino acids. The J segment lost 5 bases and the V segment lost 8 bases, leaving 9 bases of the junction unmatched. The germline CDR1 and CDR2 sequences are MNHNY and SVGAGI (reference sequence). DNA for the CDR3: TGTGCCAGCGGCTCAGGGACAGGGGGCTTTGAGACCCAGTACTTC. Encoded protein: CASGSGTGGFETQYF.

The chain uses TRBV7-9 and TRBJ1-2, with D possibly matching TRBD1 (6 bases). CDR1 and CDR2 (germline): SEHNR, FQNEAQ (reference sequence). This CDR3 is 15 amino acids long. Trimming removed 0 bases from V and 2 bases from J, with 10 bases in between. This CDR3 is CASSLAGTTNYGYTF. The CDR3 DNA reads as TGTGCCAGCAGCTTAGCCGGGACAACAAACTATGGCTACACCTTC. The whole variable domain, filled in from reference TRBV7-9 and TRBJ1-2, reads DTGVSQNPRHKITKRGQNVTFRCDPISEHNRLYWYRQTLGQGPEFLTYFQNEAQLEKSRLLSDRFSAERPKGSFSTLEIQRTEQGDSAMYLCASSLAGTTNYGYTFGSGTRLTVV.

Details on this clonotype: One junction end does not reproduce the germline sequence, and a read error may be involved. This rearrangement joins TRBV20-1 to TRBJ2-3; 7 bases fit TRBD2. Germline values: CDR1 DFQATT, CDR2 SNEGSKA (reference sequence). The CDR3 has 16 residues. CDR3 in DNA: TGCAGTGCTAGAGATAGGGTGGCGGGAGCCGCAGATACTCAGTATTTT. This sequence encodes CSARDRVAGAADTQYF.

This clonotype was observed many times. The chain combines TRBV10-2 with TRBJ2-5, with 8 bases aligning to TRBD2. The CDR3 length is 16 residues. CDR1 is WSHSY and CDR2 is SAAADI in the germline V gene. The V segment lost 0 bases and the J segment 1 base; nucleotides outside the gene matches: 4. DNA for the CDR3: TGCGCCAGCAGTGAGTCGCGGGGGGCTAGCCAAGAGACCCAGTACTTC. Amino acids: CASSESRGASQETQYF.

This clonotype was seen ten or more times. The chain recombines TRBV6-1 with TRBJ1-2; D gene uncertain. CDR1 and CDR2 (germline): MNHNS, SASEGT. This CDR3 is built from 13 residues. V lost 1 base to trimming and J lost 4 bases, with 7 bases between them. CDR3 in amino acids: CASSEGLGYGYTF. Here the CDR3 DNA reads TGTGCCAGCAGTGAAGGGCTTGGCTATGGCTACACCTTC.

This clonotype was seen repeatedly, ten times or more. The chain recombines TRBV20-1 with TRBJ2-1; D gene unclear. The CDR3 contains 10 residues. V shed 6 bases and J shed 10 bases, with 10 bases lying between them. Germline lookup yields CDR1 DFQATT and CDR2 SNEGSKA (reference sequence). The CDR3 is CSAQLDEQFF. CDR3 coding DNA: TGCAGTGCCCAATTAGACGAGCAGTTCTTC.

Many counts were recorded for this clonotype. The V and J genes are TRBV5-1 and TRBJ2-1; D gene ambiguous. The V end was cut by 0 bases, the J end by 6 bases, with 7 bases between. The CDR3 is 13 residues long. From germline, CDR1 is SGHRS and CDR2 YFSETQ. The CDR3 reads CASSLVQINEQFF. CDR3 bases: TGCGCCAGCAGCTTGGTTCAGATCAATGAGCAGTTCTTC.